This T cell receptor (beta chain) was found in a study of blood T cell repertoires in COVID-19. Study details: PBMCs, B-cell-depleted T cells, or T cells were the source of the cDNA or gDNA that made up the material.

The authors' processing: From reference gene primer amplification, estimates of nucleated cell counts were derived. TCRdb keeps only in-frame clones here, not all; method: immunoSEQ multiplex PCR. D and trimming come from the DNA, and the V and J calls and clone size come from that table. The data show about 200,000 clones, about 80% seen once. With 8 bases clipped from V and 2 bases from J, the junction kept 8 bases outside the gene matches. Germline CDR1 and CDR2: SQVTM and ANQGSEA. The CDR3 contains 15 residues. Cohort 3 donors were reported recovered after two negative PCRs, clearance, or symptom resolution.

Sequencing was carried out using PBMCs or T cells enriched from blood (not recorded which). This chain uses TRBV29-1 with TRBJ1-5, with 11 nucleotides matching TRBD1. The clonotype comes from a man aged 35 to 55 who had recovered from COVID-19. Here the CDR3 reads CSIRMGQGGNQPQHF. CDR3 sequence (DNA): TGCAGCATCCGGATGGGACAGGGGGGCAATCAGCCCCAGCATTTT.